Described below is a single T cell receptor (beta chain) sequence and its context. Its antigen is undetermined. This specimen comes from a study of cytomegalovirus exposure and HLA in healthy donors. The V gene lost 2 bases and the J gene lost 4 bases, with 9 bases spanning the gap. The CDR3 has 13 amino acids. Per germline, CDR1 GTSNPN and CDR2 SVGIG (reference sequence). Researchers ran the PCR with 60 Vbeta and 13 Jbeta primers. Clones were read by immunoSEQ multiplex PCR, and TCRdb kept only the in-frame ones, dropping some. Here the sample spans some 130,000 clones, roughly 80% being singletons. Study-level points and caveats: With later analysis, a missense DCLRE1C variant became linked to TCR beta V- and J-gene trimming.

The sample comprised PBMCs. The sequence came from a man aged 25 to 40 in good health and CMV-seronegative. The chain links TRBV30 to TRBJ1-3; possible D gene TRBD1, 6 bases. CDR3: CAWSSQGGNTIYF. CDR3 DNA sequence: TGTGCCTGGAGTTCACAGGGAGGAAACACCATATATTTT.